Sequencing of this TCR beta chain was carried out in a study of blood T cell repertoires in COVID-19. Original analysis: Estimation of nucleated cell counts was performed using reference gene primer amplification. Sequencing used immunoSEQ multiplex PCR; TCRdb keeps in-frame clones, though not all of them. V and J calls and clone size follow that table, whereas D and trimming were derived from the DNA. The table records 150,000 to 200,000 clones, roughly nine tenths of them present only once. The specimen sequenced was peripheral blood. The clonotype originates from a man younger than 30 who had recovered from COVID-19.

The CDR3 loop is CASSQDLSSDETQYF. The CDR3 DNA reads TGCGCCAGCAGCCAAGATCTCTCTAGTGACGAGACCCAGTACTTC. The V gene is TRBV4-1, the J gene TRBJ2-5; unclear D gene. The V end was cut by 0 bases, the J end by 5 bases, with 13 bases between. The CDR3 has 15 residues. Germline V gene sequence: CDR1 MGHRA, CDR2 YSYEKL.